These 13 T cell receptor beta chains originate from one sample sequenced in a study of technical replicates of blood from several donors. Assay: immunoSEQ multiplex PCR; the TCRdb copy retains only in-frame clones and omits some. This table has approximately 100,000 clones, 95% appearing once. Sequencing used T cells isolated from PBMCs. Every receptor here comes from a human donor in good health.

V and J are TRBV28 and TRBJ1-1; no clear D gene. CDR1 MDHEN and CDR2 SYDVKM come from the germline V gene. The ends were cut back, 3 bases at V and 4 bases at J, with 6 bases in the middle. This CDR3 is built from 12 residues. The CDR3 DNA is TGTGCCAGCAGTTTCGGTGGCACTGAAGCTTTCTTT. It specifies CASSFGGTEAFF.

The chain employs TRBV2 and TRBJ2-3; 9 bases map to TRBD2. The CDR3 extends over 14 amino acids. V gave up 8 bases and J gave up 0 bases; unmatched junction bases: 3. The germline V gene encodes CDR1 SNHLY and CDR2 FYNNEI. The CDR3 loop reads CASPSGKSTDTQYF. DNA for the CDR3: TGTGCCAGCCCTAGCGGGAAAAGCACAGATACGCAGTATTTT.

The rearrangement links TRBV13 to TRBJ2-2, with TRBD2 identical over 12 bases. Germline V CDR1 and CDR2: PRHDT, FYEKMQ (reference sequence). The CDR3 consists of 16 residues. J lost 4 bases, V lost 5 bases, and 5 bases had no gene match. In nucleotides, the CDR3 is TGTGCCAGCAGCCTACTAGCGGGGGGCTCCACCGGGGAGCTGTTTTTT. It yields the protein CASSLLAGGSTGELFF.

The sample holds one count of this clone. The chain has TRBV5-1 and TRBJ2-1, with a tentative D call TRBD1 (10 bases). CDR3 length: 20 amino acids. The ends were cut back, 0 bases at V and 1 base at J, with 23 bases in the middle. Germline assignment: CDR1 SGHRS and CDR2 YFSETQ. DNA of the CDR3: TGCGCCAGCAGCTTGGGACAGGGGGCGTTGACTAGCGGTTCCTACAATGAGCAGTTCTTC. Protein: CASSLGQGALTSGSYNEQFF.

The chain uses TRBV10-1 and TRBJ2-1, with 8 bases fitting TRBD1. The CDR3 consists of 16 residues. Germline values: CDR1 WNHNN, CDR2 SYGVQD (reference sequence). Trimming at V came to 4 bases and at J to 6 bases, leaving 11 bases not matched to a gene. CDR3 sequence reads: CASSGPRTGWINEQFF. The CDR3 bases are TGCGCCAGCAGTGGGCCCCGGACAGGGTGGATCAATGAGCAGTTCTTC.

This chain uses TRBV6-9 with TRBJ1-2, with 7 bases that match TRBD1. This CDR3 region has 14 residues. J lost 3 bases, V lost 1 base, and 2 bases had no gene match. The germline V gene has CDR1 MNHGY and CDR2 SVAAGI. The CDR3 DNA reads as TGTGCCAGCAGTTATTGGAGGGGGCACTATGGCTACACCTTC. The encoded protein is CASSYWRGHYGYTF.

The chain recombines TRBV4-1 with TRBJ2-3; 7 bases agree with TRBD2. Germline trimming cut 0 bases from V and 2 bases from J; bases unmatched to any gene: 2. The CDR3 loop spans 15 amino acids. Germline V gene lookup returns CDR1 MGHRA and CDR2 YSYEKL. CDR3 coding DNA: TGCGCCAGCAGCCAAGACGGGAGGACCACAGATACGCAGTATTTT. It codes for CASSQDGRTTDTQYF.

This clone was recorded once. The chain joins TRBV6-5 to TRBJ2-5, with D maybe TRBD1 (6 bases). CDR1 is MNHEY and CDR2 is SVGAGI in the germline V gene. Trimming removed 0 bases at V and 13 bases at J, with 15 bases between. CDR3 size: 13 residues. The CDR3 region is CASSYSKDSLAYF. DNA for the CDR3: TGTGCCAGCAGTTACTCAAAGGACAGTTTGGCGTACTTC.

The rearrangement links TRBV2 to TRBJ1-5, with D hard to call. V gave up 6 bases and J gave up 2 bases, with 20 bases separating them. The CDR3 length is 17 residues. Germline CDR1 and CDR2: SNHLY and FYNNEI. The CDR3 region is CASSSLAGYFGNQPQHF. CDR3 sequence (DNA): TGTGCCAGCAGCTCCCTCGCGGGGTATTTTGGCAATCAGCCCCAGCATTTT.

The chain combines TRBV5-1 with TRBJ1-2; 7 positions agree with TRBD1. Germline V gene data show CDR1 as SGHRS and CDR2 as YFSETQ. There are 15 residues in the CDR3. V shed 1 base and J 1 base; nucleotides not matched to a gene: 4. CDR3 region: CASSLWQGDNYGYTF. In DNA, the CDR3 is TGCGCCAGCAGCTTGTGGCAGGGGGATAACTATGGCTACACCTTC.

The V gene is TRBV4-1, the J gene TRBJ2-2; the D gene is possibly TRBD2 (5 bases). Trimming cost V 1 base and J 4 bases, with 13 bases left between them. Per the germline V gene, CDR1 is MGHRA and CDR2 is YSYEKL. The CDR3 sequence is 16 residues long. CDR3 loop: CASSQVLGLFTGELFF. CDR3 nucleotides: TGCGCCAGCAGCCAAGTACTAGGTCTGTTCACCGGGGAGCTGTTTTTT.

This chain joins TRBV29-1 and TRBJ1-1; D is unresolved. CDR1 and CDR2 from the germline V gene are SQVTM and ANQGSEA. The CDR3 is made up of 14 amino acids. V lost 2 bases and J 1 base, leaving 11 bases between the germline ends. In DNA, the CDR3 is TGCAGCGTTGAACGGCGGATAGCGAACACTGAAGCTTTCTTT. This encodes CSVERRIANTEAFF.

The chain couples TRBV10-3 to TRBJ2-5, with 10 bases fitting TRBD2. The CDR3 is 18 residues long. Trimming cost V 5 bases and J 2 bases; bases outside gene matches: 14. From germline, CDR1 is ENHRY and CDR2 SYGVKD. The CDR3 DNA reads TGTGCCATCAGTACAGTAGGGGGACTAGCGCACTCTCAAGAGACCCAGTACTTC. It encodes CAISTVGGLAHSQETQYF.